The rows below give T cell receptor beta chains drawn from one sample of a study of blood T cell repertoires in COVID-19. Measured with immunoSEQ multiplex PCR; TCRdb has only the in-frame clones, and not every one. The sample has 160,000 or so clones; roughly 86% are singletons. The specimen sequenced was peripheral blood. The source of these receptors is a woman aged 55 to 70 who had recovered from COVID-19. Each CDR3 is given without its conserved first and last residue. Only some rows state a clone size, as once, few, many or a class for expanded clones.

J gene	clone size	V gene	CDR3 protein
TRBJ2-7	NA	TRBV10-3	AITDSYEQY
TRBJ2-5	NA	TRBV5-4	ASSTGRGKETQY
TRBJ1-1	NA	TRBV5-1	ASSLGSGDTEAF
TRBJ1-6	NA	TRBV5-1	ASSLKLSGTGDNSPLH
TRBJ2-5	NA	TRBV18	ASSPSYSGETQY
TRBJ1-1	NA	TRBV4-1	ASSQGSSYGVNTEAF
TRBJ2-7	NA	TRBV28	ASSPSGLSIGGASYEQY
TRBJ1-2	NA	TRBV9	ASSVGAAGGNYGYT
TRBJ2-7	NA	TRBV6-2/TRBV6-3	ASSWDSQTGY
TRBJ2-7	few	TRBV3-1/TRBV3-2	ASSQDQGQGYEQY
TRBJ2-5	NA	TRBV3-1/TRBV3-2	ASSQRDWAQETQY
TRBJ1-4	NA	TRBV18	ASSRSQGPNEKLF
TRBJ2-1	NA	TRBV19	ASSVGGDSASYNEQF
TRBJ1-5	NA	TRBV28	ASSFPRTVYSNQPQH
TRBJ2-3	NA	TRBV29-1	SVGLALADTQY
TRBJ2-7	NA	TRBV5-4	ASSQQGASLRGQY
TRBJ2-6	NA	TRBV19	ASSLRQGGDGANVLT
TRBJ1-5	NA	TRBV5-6	ASSLAGRRANQPQH
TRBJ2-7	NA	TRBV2	ASRDTSSYEQY
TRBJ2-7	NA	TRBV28	ASSSRLAGLYEQY